This is a list of T cell receptor beta chains from one sample in a study of T-cell memory formation after mild COVID-19. TCRdb recomputed calls from the 5' RACE reads with MiXCR, one row per CDR3 protein. The profile shows a few hundred thousand distinct CDR3 sequences, more than 15% of them singletons. What was sequenced was PBMCs or a T cell subset sorted from them (not recorded which). The receptors derive from a young man who had mild COVID-19 (a few samples of this study predate the infection). Cell type and time point are not known. CDR3s include the opening cysteine and the closing phenylalanine or tryptophan. Each record gives: clone size, J gene, V gene, D gene, CDR3 DNA, CDR3 protein. The D gene is left open where the match is weak. Where a row states a size, it is once, few, many or the class of an expanded clone; other rows omit it.

>.|TRBJ2-1|TRBV9|.
TGTGCCAGCAGCGTCCGGGGGACCTACGTGAATGAGCAGTTCTTC
CASSVRGTYVNEQFF
>many|TRBJ2-3|TRBV4-3|.
TGCGCCAGCAGCTCCGGTCGGGGGTACACAGATACGCAGTATTTT
CASSSGRGYTDTQYF
>few|TRBJ1-5|TRBV7-2|.
TGTGCCAGCAGCTTCCGTAGTAGCAATCAGCCCCAGCATTTT
CASSFRSSNQPQHF
>few|TRBJ1-2|TRBV5-1|.
TGCGCCAGCAGCTTGGGGGCAGAGAATGGCTACACCTTC
CASSLGAENGYTF
>.|TRBJ2-3|TRBV4-1|.
TGCGCCAGCAGCCAAGACCCCCCAGGGACTAGCACAGATACGCAGTATTTT
CASSQDPPGTSTDTQYF
>few|TRBJ1-1|TRBV7-3|TRBD1
TGTGCCAGCAGCCCCTCCCGGACCGGGACAGGGTTGCACACTGAAGCTTTCTTT
CASSPSRTGTGLHTEAFF
>.|TRBJ2-3|TRBV25-1|TRBD2
TGTGCCAGCAGTGAGAGCCGACTAGCAACAGATACGCAGTATTTT
CASSESRLATDTQYF
>.|TRBJ2-1|TRBV24-1|.
TGTGCCACCAGTGACGGGACAATTGGGGAGCAGTTCTTC
CATSDGTIGEQFF
>many|TRBJ2-3|TRBV5-8|.
TGTGCCAGCAGTTCCGGGGTCTACACAGATACGCAGTATTTT
CASSSGVYTDTQYF
>.|TRBJ2-1|TRBV7-3|TRBD2
TGTGCCAGCAGCTGGGGCCCTAGCGGGGGGAACTACCGCGAGCAGTTCTTC
CASSWGPSGGNYREQFF
>few|TRBJ1-2|TRBV7-8|TRBD1
TGTGCCAGCAGCCCTGACAGGGTTTTACGTGCGGGCTACACCTTC
CASSPDRVLRAGYTF
>many|TRBJ2-5|TRBV6-1|.
TGTGCCAGCAGCGCCTCGGGGGCTGAGACCCAGTACTTC
CASSASGAETQYF
>.|TRBJ2-3|TRBV20-1|TRBD2
TGCAGTGCTAAGGACCCTACTAGCGGGTATATTAGGACAGATACGCAGTATTTT
CSAKDPTSGYIRTDTQYF
>many|TRBJ1-2|TRBV7-2|.
TGTGCCAGCAGCTCACAGTCCTATGGCTACACCTTC
CASSSQSYGYTF
>.|TRBJ1-5|TRBV6-2/TRBV6-3|.
TGTGCCAGCAGTTACGCGGCATCTCGTCAGCCCCAGCATTTT
CASSYAASRQPQHF
>.|TRBJ1-1|TRBV5-1|.
TGCGCCAGCAGCTACCGGACTCGGAGCACTGAAGCTTTCTTT
CASSYRTRSTEAFF
>few|TRBJ1-1|TRBV7-6|.
TGTGCCAGCAGCCTCATAGGACCAGCCACTGAAGCTTTCTTT
CASSLIGPATEAFF
>.|TRBJ2-5|TRBV10-2|.
TGCGCCAGCAAGGGTTGGGAGACCCAGTACTTC
CASKGWETQYF
>many|TRBJ1-6|TRBV7-2|TRBD1
TGTGCCAGCAGCGAGACCGGGACAGTTTCACCCCTCCACTTT
CASSETGTVSPLHF
>.|TRBJ1-6|TRBV5-6|.
TGTGCCAGCAGCTTGGCCCTGGGACCAAACTCACCCCTCCACTTT
CASSLALGPNSPLHF
>few|TRBJ1-2|TRBV6-5|.
TGTGCCAGCAGTTACTCGGCGGGGGCGCCCCGTCGTTATGGCTACACCTTC
CASSYSAGAPRRYGYTF
>few|TRBJ2-3|TRBV5-1|.
TGCGCCAGCAGCTTGGGCTCGGCAGGGTCCACAGATACGCAGTATTTT
CASSLGSAGSTDTQYF
>many|TRBJ2-2|TRBV11-2|.
TGTGCCAGCATACCTGCGGGGTCGGGCGGGGAGCTGTTTTTT
CASIPAGSGGELFF
>few|TRBJ2-5|TRBV24-1|.
TGTGCCACCAGTGGTTGGTCCGGGGGCAGGGAGACCCAGTACTTC
CATSGWSGGRETQYF
>few|TRBJ2-1|TRBV3-1|.
TGTGCCAGCAGCCAAAGGAGCGCTGGATTCGGTGAGCAGTTCTTC
CASSQRSAGFGEQFF
>.|TRBJ2-1|TRBV5-1|.
TGCGCCAGCAGCCCGGGTGGGTTTTTGGGCAATGAGCAGTTCTTC
CASSPGGFLGNEQFF
>few|TRBJ1-2|TRBV9|.
TGTGCCAGCAGCGTAGACCCAGGGGCGGACTATGGCTACACCTTC
CASSVDPGADYGYTF
>few|TRBJ1-1|TRBV18|.
TGTGCCAGCTCAGATAACTCAGGGGCGGGGACTGAAGCTTTCTTT
CASSDNSGAGTEAFF
>.|TRBJ2-7|TRBV13|.
TGTGCCAGCAGCTACAACGGGTGGTACGAGCAGTACTTC
CASSYNGWYEQYF
>.|TRBJ1-1|TRBV7-3|.
TGTGCCAGCAGCTTACGAGGGACCACTGAAGCTTTCTTT
CASSLRGTTEAFF
>few|TRBJ2-6|TRBV5-1|TRBD1
TGCGCCAGCAGCTTGACCCAGGGGGAGAGGTCTGGGGCCAACGTCCTGACTTTC
CASSLTQGERSGANVLTF
>few|TRBJ2-4|TRBV3-1|.
TGTGCCAGCAGCCTAGGGGGGGCCGGAAACATTCAGTACTTC
CASSLGGAGNIQYF
>.|TRBJ2-4|TRBV5-5|.
TGTGCCAGCAGCCGCACGTCGGGACGGGAAAACATTCAGTACTTC
CASSRTSGRENIQYF
>.|TRBJ1-1|TRBV5-1|.
TGCGCCAGCAGCTTGATTGAGACGGATTACACTGAAGCTTTCTTT
CASSLIETDYTEAFF
>.|TRBJ1-6|TRBV20-1|TRBD1
TGCAGTGCTAGCCGCGACAGGGAAGGGATATATAATTCACCCCTCCACTTT
CSASRDREGIYNSPLHF